This record concerns one T cell receptor beta chain sequence. This sample is part of a study of blood T cells in healthy people across ages. Through a sample-barcoded 5' primer and a J-beta primer mix, a second PCR was run for roughly 6 to 12 cycles. Through a template-switch adaptor with 12 random nucleotides, each cDNA molecule received a tag. TCRdb recomputed calls from the 5' RACE reads with MiXCR, one row per CDR3 protein. The repertoire holds about 1,600,000 distinct CDR3 sequences, around 42% seen once, with less than 8% in the top ten. Germline V gene sequence: CDR1 LGHNA, CDR2 YNFKEQ. This CDR3 contains 17 residues. V was clipped by 1 base and J by 7 bases; unmatched bases: 15.

The sequencing input was blood. The clonotype originates from a woman aged 18 to 35 in good health. This rearrangement joins TRBV4-2 to TRBJ1-2; TRBD1 matches at 7 bases. The chain's CDR3 is CASSQAGGGPSPGGYTF. CDR3 DNA sequence: TGTGCCAGCAGCCAAGCAGGGGGAGGACCGTCCCCGGGTGGCTACACCTTC.